This T cell receptor delta chain comes out of a study of γδ T cells in repeated Plasmodium falciparum infection (dated by TCRdb to about 2021). For the wider study: The natural-infection arm enrolled Malian children exposed to intense seasonal malaria transmission, compared against age and gender matched Australian children. Samples from controlled-infection subjects were taken at baseline, right before selected infections, and 21 days after each infection. Five malaria-naive U.S. adults underwent four controlled human malaria infections by bites from P. falciparum NF54-infected Anopheles stephensi mosquitoes over approximately 600 days. The study examined how repeated Plasmodium falciparum infection shapes the human gammadelta T cell repertoire, using natural infection in Mali and controlled human malaria infection. Malian gammadelta TCR repertoires were analysed cross-sectionally during no-transmission periods and were analysed longitudinally across acute febrile malaria episodes.

The paper's findings and limits, for the study overall: The controlled-infection cohort was small, limiting analysis of inter-individual variability in gammadelta T cell responses. Repeated controlled infections appeared to drive waves of new clonotype selection in Vdelta2-negative, largely Vdelta1+, gammadelta TCR repertoires. A highly stable polyclonal repertoire over time and infection, with many inter-individual overlapping TCRgamma sequences, was shown by Vgamma9/Vdelta2+ TCR repertoires. Generalizability was limited because the Malian cohort came from a small rural village made up predominantly of one ethnic group. Compared with Australian children, Malian children appeared to have Vdelta2-negative gammadelta TCR repertoires that were more clonally expanded, less diverse and less shared.

This clone was counted only a few times. The clone's antigen remains unknown. TCRdb records a much larger clone's protein for this DNA, with a difference at residue 19 that likely arises from a read error; the protein given is the translation of the DNA. The CDR3 contains 21 residues, cysteine and phenylalanine counted. The only DNA kept is the CDR3, 63 bases in frame from the first base. From a lookup of the germline V gene, CDR1 and CDR2 are TSWWSYY and QGS. The library was built by means of multiplex PCR. The run used an Illumina MiSeq. Every sorted gammadelta T cell sample had both its TCR gamma (TRG) and TCR delta (TRD) chains sequenced. As for how the authors treated the data: Clonotype tree plots, accumulated frequency of the top 20 clonotypes, diversity index (DI) and D75 metrics were included in the repertoire analyses. For TCRdb, the public reads were processed anew by CATT, and duplicate DNA sequences were folded into one row. It is TCRdb's table, rather than the study itself, that gives the V and J calls and clone size. The sample includes 50,000 to 60,000 delta-chain clones, with around 2% observed a single time. 24% of the sample lies in the top ten.

For bulk TCR repertoire analysis, Vgamma9/Vdelta2+ and Vdelta2-negative gammadelta T cell populations were isolated by flow sorting from peripheral blood mononuclear cells. The origin of this receptor is a pool of human donors (malaria-infected and uninfected, not separated). TRDV1 is the V gene, and the J gene was not called; the table names TRDD3, a call not compared with the DNA. The sample was gamma-delta T cells from blood. Here the CDR3 is given as CALGRLLPLLGIPMYTDKHIF. The sequenced DNA: TGTGCTCTTGGGCGTCTCCTTCCTTTATTGGGGATCCCCATGTACACCGATAAACACATCTTT.